Below, 20 T cell receptor beta chains from the same sample are listed, as sequenced in a study of regulatory T cells in long-lasting Graves disease. Time point defined: newly diagnosed GD, antithyroid drugs for less than 3 months. Preparation of the TCR library used RNA extracted from PBMCs. Through Arm-PCR of CDR3 regions and iRepertoire HTBI primers, TCR beta libraries were built. Using its own MiXCR run on the multiplex PCR reads, TCRdb lists one record per CDR3 protein. The sample contains roughly 560,000 distinct CDR3 sequences, 16% of which appear only once. The same data also went into a second study, on T cells in Graves' hyperthyroidism and ophthalmopathy.

The sequenced sample was peripheral blood mononuclear cells (PBMCs), obtained at new diagnosis, from a patient treated with antithyroid drugs. Source of these receptors: a woman aged 35-65 years with Graves disease.

Many counts were recorded for this clonotype. The chain employs TRBV7-2 and TRBJ2-5; TRBD2 is a possible D gene (6 bases). The germline V gene has CDR1 SGHTA and CDR2 FQGNSA. V gave up 5 bases and J gave up 5 bases, with 12 bases separating them. The CDR3 is made up of 13 amino acids. The CDR3 DNA reads as TGTGCCAGCAGCCGGAGGGCTTTGGAGACCCAGTACTTC. Translating gives CASSRRALETQYF.

This clonotype was observed at least ten times. The rearrangement uses TRBV12-3 or TRBV12-4 and TRBJ1-1; D not certain. CDR3 length: 15 residues. Trimming took off 5 bases at V and 1 base at J, with 14 bases between the two ends. The CDR3 reads CASSIRRNPNTEAFF. The CDR3, as DNA: TGTGCCAGCAGTATAAGACGGAACCCGAACACTGAAGCTTTCTTT.

This sequence joins TRBV4-1 and TRBJ1-3; 7 positions match TRBD1. Germline loops: CDR1 MGHRA, CDR2 YSYEKL. V shed 0 bases and J 0 bases; nucleotides not matched to a gene: 2. The CDR3 consists of 16 residues. For the CDR3, the DNA is TGCGCCAGCAGCCAAGAAGAGGGGGCCTCTGGAAACACCATATATTTT. This translates into CASSQEEGASGNTIYF.

CDR3 bases: TGTGCCAGTACACGGACTAGCGCTGAAGAGACCCAGTACTTC. Translation gives CASTRTSAEETQYF. The chain employs TRBV19 and TRBJ2-5, with TRBD2 matching 9 bases. This CDR3 region has 14 residues. From germline, CDR1 is LNHDA and CDR2 SQIVND (reference sequence). J was trimmed by 3 bases and V by 7 bases; bases with no gene match: 6. Based on the CDR3 plus reference TRBV19 and TRBJ2-5, the full variable domain is DGGITQSPKYLFRKEGQNVTLSCEQNLNHDAMYWYRQDPGQGLRLIYYSQIVNDFQKGDIAEGYSVSREKKESFPLTVTSAQKNPTAFYLCASTRTSAEETQYFGPGTRLLVL.

This clonotype showed up many times. This chain joins TRBV18 and TRBJ1-6; tentatively, D is TRBD1 (6 bases). The germline V gene encodes CDR1 KGHSH and CDR2 LQKENI. Trimming left V 2 bases short and J 9 bases short, with 11 bases between. This CDR3 spans 14 amino acids. The CDR3 DNA is TGTGCCAGCTCACCAGCAGGGGATACTTCACCCCTCCACTTT. Encoded protein: CASSPAGDTSPLHF.

With regard to this clonotype: A much more abundant neighbour one base away suggests this may be a read error. The chain recombines TRBV28 with TRBJ1-3; D is ambiguous. CDR1 is MDHEN and CDR2 is SYDVKM in the germline V gene. The CDR3 covers 15 residues. This CDR3 is CASRNGLLGGTTIYF. CDR3 DNA sequence: TGTGCCAGCAGAAACGGCCTGTTGGGCGGAACCACCATATATTTT.

This clonotype occurred many times. The chain joins TRBV20-1 to TRBJ2-3, with 9 bases fitting TRBD2. Germline assignment: CDR1 DFQATT and CDR2 SNEGSKA (reference sequence). The CDR3 covers 16 residues. J gave up 1 base and V 0 bases, and 5 bases lay outside the gene matches. CDR3 residues: CSARDTAGGGTDTQYF. The CDR3 DNA reads as TGCAGTGCTAGAGATACGGCGGGGGGGGGCACAGATACGCAGTATTTT.

As to this clonotype: This may come from a read error, since a much larger clone is one base off. No conserved phenylalanine or tryptophan is present at the end of the CDR3, so a read error is the likely explanation. The chain joins TRBV12-3 or TRBV12-4 to TRBJ2-5, with a weak D call TRBD2 (5 bases). V was clipped by 6 bases and J by 5 bases, with 16 bases between them. CDR3 size: 14 residues. The DNA for the CDR3 is TGTGCCAGCAGCCCTGGTGTGCCGGGGGAGACCCAGTACTCC. Amino acids: CASSPGVPGETQYS.

The chain combines TRBV7-2 with TRBJ2-2, with D perhaps matching TRBD2 (5 bases). Deletions cut 5 bases from V and 1 base from J, with 23 bases between. The germline V gene has CDR1 SGHTA and CDR2 FQGNSA. The CDR3 has 19 residues. For the CDR3, the DNA is TGTGCCAGCAGCCCACCCCCCCGACTGCGCGCGGGGAACACCGGGGAGCTGTTTTTT. As protein: CASSPPPRLRAGNTGELFF.

On this clonotype: One junction end disagrees with the germline gene, perhaps due to a read error. The rearrangement uses TRBV12-3 or TRBV12-4 and TRBJ2-1; unclear D gene. The CDR3 covers 13 residues. In DNA, the CDR3 is TGTGCCAGCAGTTCAGATCTCTACAATCAGCAGTTCTTC. This translates into CASSSDLYNQQFF.

This clonotype was seen ten or more times. This chain uses TRBV6-5 with TRBJ1-1, with D unclear. CDR1 and CDR2 (germline): MNHEY, SVGAGI. V gave up 1 base and J gave up 4 bases, with 7 bases separating them. The CDR3 length is 13 residues. The CDR3 loop reads CASSYWQITEAFF. The CDR3, as DNA: TGTGCCAGCAGTTACTGGCAGATCACTGAAGCTTTCTTT.

This clonotype was counted many times. V usage is TRBV11-2 and J usage is TRBJ1-6; D is ambiguous. The CDR3 is 14 residues long. Germline CDR1 reads SGHAT; CDR2 reads FQNNGV. V lost 7 bases and J lost 10, with 17 bases in between. The DNA of the CDR3 is TGTGCCAGCACCGACCGGACGGAGGGCTCACCCCTCCACTTT. It specifies CASTDRTEGSPLHF.

This clonotype was seen at least ten times. This chain uses TRBV2 with TRBJ2-3; 8 bases are shared with TRBD2. V was clipped by 2 bases and J by 5 bases; unmatched bases: 3. The germline V gene encodes CDR1 SNHLY and CDR2 FYNNEI. CDR3 length: 14 residues. CDR3: CASSEITSGDTQYF. The CDR3 region has the DNA TGTGCCAGCAGTGAAATAACTAGCGGAGATACGCAGTATTTT.

The genes are TRBV4-1 and TRBJ1-4; D not resolved. With 3 bases removed from V and 6 bases from J, the gap between germline ends came to 5 bases. The CDR3 consists of 12 residues. CDR1 and CDR2 (germline): MGHRA, YSYEKL. In nucleotides, the CDR3 is TGCGCCAGCAGCCACCCTTATGAAAAACTGTTTTTT. Encoded protein: CASSHPYEKLFF.

This clonotype was detected ten times or more. This rearrangement joins TRBV15 to TRBJ2-3; perhaps TRBD1 as D (7 bases). The V end lost 1 base, the J end lost 4 bases, and 18 bases lay between the germline ends. This CDR3 spans 17 amino acids. Germline lookup yields CDR1 LNHNV and CDR2 YYDKDF (reference sequence). CDR3 loop: CATSRGGAGGKSDTQYF. CDR3 coding DNA: TGTGCCACCAGCAGAGGCGGGGCAGGGGGAAAATCAGATACGCAGTATTTT. The full variable domain, with the rest looked up from reference TRBV15 and TRBJ2-3, is DAMVIQNPRYQVTQFGKPVTLSCSQTLNHNVMYWYQQKSSQAPKLLFHYYDKDFNNEADTPDNFQSRRPNTSFCFLDIRSPGLGDTAMYLCATSRGGAGGKSDTQYFGPGTRLTVL.

The gene calls are TRBV4-1 and TRBJ2-5, with 11 bases identical to TRBD2. Trimming took 1 base from V and 5 from J; bases not matched to a gene: 6. This CDR3 has 16 residues. CDR1 is MGHRA, CDR2 YSYEKL, per germline. CDR3 protein: CASSQVVAGGPETQYF. Written as DNA, the CDR3 is TGCGCCAGCAGCCAAGTAGTAGCGGGGGGGCCCGAGACCCAGTACTTC.

V gene TRBV29-1 combines with J gene TRBJ2-7; D not certain. The CDR3 sequence is 12 residues long. The V end was cut by 0 bases, the J end by 6 bases, with 9 bases between. Per the germline V gene, CDR1 is SQVTM and CDR2 is ANQGSEA. This CDR3 reads CSVEDFTAEQYF. The CDR3, as DNA: TGCAGCGTTGAAGATTTCACAGCCGAGCAGTACTTC.

The chain has TRBV6-1 and TRBJ1-6; D call uncertain. Looked up from germline, CDR1 is MNHNS and CDR2 is SASEGT. Trimming shortened V by 9 bases and J by 6 bases, and 15 bases separated the two germline ends. The CDR3 is 14 amino acids. As DNA, the CDR3 is TGTGCCAGTCTTGGAAGACAAGCTAATTCACCCCTCCACTTT. Translated: CASLGRQANSPLHF.

This clonotype was counted ten times or more. The J gene is TRBJ1-2, the V gene TRBV6-1; 11 bases map to TRBD1. Trimming removed 6 bases from V and 4 bases from J; junction bases left unmatched: 4. The CDR3 is 14 residues long. Germline V CDR1 and CDR2: MNHNS, SASEGT. The CDR3 DNA is TGTGCCAGCAGCTCCGGGACAGGGGGCTATGGCTACACCTTC. It codes for CASSSGTGGYGYTF.

This rearrangement joins TRBV10-3 to TRBJ1-6; D is undetermined. Germline V gene sequence: CDR1 ENHRY, CDR2 SYGVKD. The CDR3 spans 12 residues. Trimming stripped 4 bases from V and 8 bases from J, with 6 bases between. The CDR3 here is CAISGSDSPLHF. In nucleotides, the CDR3 is TGTGCCATCAGTGGAAGTGATTCACCCCTCCACTTT.